This TCR beta chain was identified during a study of blood T cell repertoires in COVID-19. About the research overall: Spain, Italy and the United States supplied samples that represented acute and convalescent COVID-19.

The authors' processing: How many nucleated cells were present was estimated from reference gene primer amplification. Method: immunoSEQ multiplex PCR; TCRdb's copy keeps in-frame clones and lacks some. The V and J calls and clone size come from that table; D and trimming were worked out from the DNA. The table shows under 200,000 clones, with roughly 84% occurring only once. Trimming took 5 bases from V and 7 from J; bases not matched to a gene: 14. The CDR3 covers 17 residues. The germline CDR1 and CDR2 sequences are SEHNR and FQNEAQ (reference sequence). Source material: peripheral blood. This chain joins TRBV7-9 and TRBJ2-2, with 9 bases aligning to TRBD2. This clonotype originated in a human donor in a cohort sampled during active COVID-19. CDR3 sequence reads: CASSGSGSGSVNGELFF. The CDR3, as DNA: TGTGCCAGCAGCGGAAGTGGTAGCGGGAGTGTTAACGGGGAGCTGTTTTTT.